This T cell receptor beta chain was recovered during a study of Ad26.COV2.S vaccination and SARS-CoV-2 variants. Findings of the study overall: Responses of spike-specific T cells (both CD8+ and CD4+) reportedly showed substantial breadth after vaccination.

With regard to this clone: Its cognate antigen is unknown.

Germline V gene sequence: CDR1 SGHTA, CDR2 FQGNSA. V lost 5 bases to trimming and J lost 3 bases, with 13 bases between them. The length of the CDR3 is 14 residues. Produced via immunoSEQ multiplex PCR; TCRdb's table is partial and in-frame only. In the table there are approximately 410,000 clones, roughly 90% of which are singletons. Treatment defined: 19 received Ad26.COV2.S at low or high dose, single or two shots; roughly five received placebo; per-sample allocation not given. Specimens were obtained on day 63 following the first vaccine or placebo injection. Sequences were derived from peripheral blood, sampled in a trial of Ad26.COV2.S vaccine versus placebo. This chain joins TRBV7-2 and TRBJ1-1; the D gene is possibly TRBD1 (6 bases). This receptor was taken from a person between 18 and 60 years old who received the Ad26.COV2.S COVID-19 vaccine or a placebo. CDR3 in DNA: TGTGCCAGCAGCCTAGTAAGACAGGACACTGAAGCTTTCTTT. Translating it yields CASSLVRQDTEAFF.